Each of the 23 T cell receptor beta chains below was sequenced from the same sample in a study of cytomegalovirus exposure and HLA in healthy donors. The PCR was carried out with 60 Vbeta primers and 13 Jbeta primers. Profiled with immunoSEQ multiplex PCR; TCRdb holds only in-frame clones, not every one. The profile shows about 180,000 clones, around 81% of them singletons. The source material was PBMCs. The origin of the receptors is a woman aged 25 to 45 in good health and CMV-seronegative.

With respect to this clone: At one of its ends the junction is not consistent with the germline gene, which may arise from a read error. This chain connects TRBV7-9 to TRBJ1-2, with D maybe TRBD1 (5 bases). The CDR3 contains 12 residues. Germline V gene sequence: CDR1 SEHNR, CDR2 FQNEAQ (reference sequence). The CDR3 reads CSSSPTEYGYTF. CDR3 coding DNA: TGTTCCAGCAGCCCGACAGAGTATGGCTACACCTTC.

V is TRBV4-2 and J is TRBJ2-3, with 7 positions matching TRBD2. With V trimmed by 0 bases and J by 3 bases, 9 bases remained unmatched. CDR1 is LGHNA and CDR2 is YNFKEQ in the germline V gene. This CDR3 has 17 residues. CDR3 coding DNA: TGTGCCAGCAGCCAAGATCATGAGGGAGGGCCTACAGATACGCAGTATTTT. As protein: CASSQDHEGGPTDTQYF.

The J gene is TRBJ2-3, the V gene TRBV4-1; 8 bases are a match to TRBD1. This CDR3 region has 16 residues. V was pared by 3 bases and J by 5 bases, with 10 bases of the junction left unmatched. Germline V CDR1 and CDR2: MGHRA, YSYEKL. DNA of the CDR3: TGCGCCAGCAGCCACCATCAGGGGGCCGGAGGAGATACGCAGTATTTT. This sequence encodes CASSHHQGAGGDTQYF.

The chain joins TRBV9 to TRBJ2-7; D gene unclear. The V gene lost 0 bases and the J gene lost 6 bases, with 10 bases spanning the gap. The CDR3 totals 13 residues. Germline CDR1 and CDR2: SGDLS and YYNGEE. In DNA form, the CDR3 reads TGTGCCAGCAGCGTAGGAATGCGTGGCGAGCAGTACTTC. Encoded protein: CASSVGMRGEQYF.

The chain has TRBV10-3 and TRBJ2-2; 12 bases line up with TRBD2. CDR1 and CDR2 from the germline V gene are ENHRY and SYGVKD. The CDR3 has 17 amino acids. The V gene end was trimmed by 7 bases and the J gene end by 7 bases; junction bases not matched to a gene: 13. The CDR3: CAITYLAGGKQGGELFF. The CDR3 DNA reads as TGTGCCATCACCTACCTAGCGGGGGGGAAACAAGGCGGGGAGCTGTTTTTT.

The chain combines TRBV19 with TRBJ2-2; 9 nucleotides agree with TRBD2. This CDR3 contains 13 residues. Germline CDR1 is LNHDA and CDR2 is SQIVND (reference sequence). With 10 bases clipped from V and 8 bases from J, the junction kept 8 bases outside the gene matches. As DNA, the CDR3 is TGTGCCACCCGCGGGGGGGGGCCGGGGGAGCTGTTTTTT. Translated, it gives CATRGGGPGELFF. Variable domain in full (rest from reference TRBV19 and TRBJ2-2): DGGITQSPKYLFRKEGQNVTLSCEQNLNHDAMYWYRQDPGQGLRLIYYSQIVNDFQKGDIAEGYSVSREKKESFPLTVTSAQKNPTAFYLCATRGGGPGELFFGEGSRLTVL.

V and J are TRBV4-1 and TRBJ2-3; D is perhaps TRBD1 (6 bases). V was cut by 1 base and J by 4 bases, with 9 bases left in between. The germline gives CDR1 MGHRA, CDR2 YSYEKL. The CDR3 consists of 14 residues. This CDR3 is CASSQAQGPDTQYF. The CDR3 DNA is TGCGCCAGCAGCCAAGCCCAGGGGCCAGATACGCAGTATTTT.

V is TRBV5-1 and J is TRBJ1-4, with TRBD1 identical over 10 bases. The CDR3 has 16 residues. The V and J ends lost 4 bases and 7 bases, in that order; junction bases with no gene match: 10. From germline, CDR1 is SGHRS and CDR2 YFSETQ. Here the CDR3 reads CASSHRPGTGVEKLFF. DNA for the CDR3: TGCGCCAGCAGCCATCGTCCCGGGACAGGGGTTGAAAAACTGTTTTTT.

This sequence joins TRBV27 and TRBJ2-3; TRBD1 matches 7 bases. V shed 1 base, J shed 0 bases, and the junction held 4 bases outside the gene matches. The V gene's germline CDR1 is MNHEY and CDR2 SMNVEV (reference sequence). This CDR3 is 16 amino acids long. CDR3 sequence reads: CASSLLGQLSTDTQYF. The CDR3 DNA follows: TGTGCCAGCAGTTTATTGGGACAGCTTAGCACAGATACGCAGTATTTT.

The V and J genes are TRBV6-1 and TRBJ2-7, with 11 nucleotides matching TRBD2. The V and J ends lost 3 bases and 2 bases, in that order; junction bases with no gene match: 9. The CDR3 has 17 amino acids. CDR1 and CDR2 (germline): MNHNS, SASEGT. The CDR3, as DNA: TGTGCCAGCAGTGACTTCCTAGCGGGAGGTCCGCCCTACGAGCAGTACTTC. This translates into CASSDFLAGGPPYEQYF.

The chain links TRBV5-5 to TRBJ1-6; D is perhaps TRBD1 (6 bases). Trimming pared 6 bases from V and 6 bases from J, leaving 10 bases between. Per the germline V gene, CDR1 is SGHKS and CDR2 is YYEKEE (reference sequence). The CDR3 has 13 residues. DNA of the CDR3: TGTGCCAGCACCACAGGGTTTAATTCACCCCTCCACTTT. The encoded protein is CASTTGFNSPLHF.

CDR3 nucleotide sequence: TGTGCCAGTAGTATCTTCTTGGACAGCACGGCGTCTGGCTACACCTTC. Translating it yields CASSIFLDSTASGYTF. V is TRBV19 and J is TRBJ1-2, with D possibly matching TRBD1 (6 bases). With 3 bases removed from V and 7 bases from J, the gap between germline ends came to 21 bases. The length of the CDR3 is 16 residues. Germline CDR1 is LNHDA and CDR2 is SQIVND (reference sequence).

This clone was found once. This chain connects TRBV11-2 to TRBJ1-2; 10 nucleotides agree with TRBD1. Germline loops: CDR1 SGHAT, CDR2 FQNNGV. The CDR3 loop spans 15 amino acids. With V trimmed by 6 bases and J by 4 bases, 8 bases remained unmatched. This CDR3 reads CASRSRGTGAYGYTF. The CDR3 DNA reads as TGTGCCAGCAGGTCTAGAGGGACAGGGGCCTATGGCTACACCTTC.

This clone was counted only a few times. J is TRBJ2-3 and V is TRBV5-6, with D possibly TRBD1 on 6 matching bases. V shed 3 bases and J shed 2 bases, with 13 bases lying between them. The CDR3 runs 15 residues. Germline assignment: CDR1 SGHDT and CDR2 YYEEEE. For the CDR3, the DNA is TGTGCCAGCAGCTGGACGGGACACTCCACAGATACGCAGTATTTT. Protein: CASSWTGHSTDTQYF.

About this clone: Other DNA sequences in this sample translate to the same CDR3. The gene calls are TRBV10-1 and TRBJ2-7; D may be TRBD1 (5 bases). CDR3 length: 12 residues. Germline V gene data show CDR1 as WNHNN and CDR2 as SYGVQD (reference sequence). Deletions cut 2 bases from V and 7 bases from J, with 9 bases between. Written as DNA, the CDR3 is TGCGCCAGCAGTGAGCAGGGCCGGGAGCAGTACTTC. Amino acids: CASSEQGREQYF.

This chain joins TRBV13 and TRBJ2-1; D possibly corresponds to TRBD1 (6 bases). Germline CDR1 is PRHDT and CDR2 is FYEKMQ (reference sequence). V was shortened by 4 bases and J by 4 bases, with 20 bases between the two germline ends. The CDR3 spans 17 residues. In DNA form, the CDR3 reads TGTGCCAGCAGCTCCCGGGACACAACTACTAATTACAATGAGCAGTTCTTC. This sequence encodes CASSSRDTTTNYNEQFF.

J is TRBJ2-7 and V is TRBV5-1; D is possibly TRBD2 (5 bases). The ends were cut back, 4 bases at V and 7 bases at J, with 15 bases in the middle. From germline, CDR1 is SGHRS and CDR2 YFSETQ. There are 13 residues in the CDR3. As DNA, the CDR3 is TGCGCCAGCAGCCCCTCACGGCGGGCTGAGCAGTACTTC. Protein sequence: CASSPSRRAEQYF.

CDR3 nucleotides: TGTGCCAGCTCACCGAGCTTGTCGGAGGAGACCCAGTACTTC. This encodes CASSPSLSEETQYF. The chain uses TRBV18 and TRBJ2-5; D is undetermined. The CDR3 sequence is 14 residues long. CDR1 and CDR2 from the germline V gene are KGHSH and LQKENI. V was cut by 3 bases and J by 5 bases, with 13 bases left in between.

The chain carries TRBV28 and TRBJ2-7; 7 nucleotides match TRBD2. Germline V gives CDR1 MDHEN, CDR2 SYDVKM. CDR3 length: 15 amino acids. The trim removed 3 bases at V and 1 base at J, leaving 6 bases unmatched. CDR3 sequence: CASSFGGSLSYEQYF. The CDR3 nucleotides read TGTGCCAGCAGTTTCGGCGGGAGCCTGTCCTACGAGCAGTACTTC.

This clone has more than one count but fewer than ten. This CDR3 is CAWSVRAGGTEAFF. As DNA, the CDR3 is TGTGCCTGGAGTGTAAGAGCAGGGGGCACTGAAGCTTTCTTT. J is TRBJ1-1 and V is TRBV30, with 7 bases matching TRBD1. The CDR3 runs to 14 residues. CDR1 and CDR2 (germline): GTSNPN, SVGIG (reference sequence). The V segment lost 0 bases and the J segment 4 bases; nucleotides outside the gene matches: 5.

J is TRBJ2-7 and V is TRBV2, with D possibly matching TRBD2 (6 bases). The V end lost 5 bases, the J end lost 2 bases, and 19 bases lay between the germline ends. The CDR3 runs to 16 residues. Germline CDR1 SNHLY, CDR2 FYNNEI. CDR3 protein: CASSSTPFGGTYEQYF. The CDR3 coding sequence is TGTGCCAGCAGTTCGACTCCGTTCGGGGGAACCTACGAGCAGTACTTC. Combining the CDR3 with reference TRBV2 and TRBJ2-7 gives the whole variable domain EPEVTQTPSHQVTQMGQEVILRCVPISNHLYFYWYRQILGQKVEFLVSFYNNEISEKSEIFDDQFSVERPDGSNFTLKIRSTKLEDSAMYFCASSSTPFGGTYEQYFGPGTRLTVT.

About this clone itself: One base away lies a much larger clone, so this may be a sequencing read error. This chain links TRBV28 with TRBJ2-7; D gene ambiguous. This CDR3 has 11 amino acids. The V end lost 5 bases, the J end lost 3 bases, and 5 bases lay between the germline ends. CDR1 is MDHEN, CDR2 SYDVKM, per germline. Here the CDR3 reads CASSQNYEQYF. CDR3 DNA: TGTGCCAGCAGTCAGAACTACGAGCAGTACTTC.

V gene TRBV4-1 combines with J gene TRBJ2-5; 9 positions agree with TRBD2. The trim removed 1 base at V and 5 bases at J, leaving 17 bases unmatched. The CDR3 is made up of 19 amino acids. Germline CDR1 reads MGHRA; CDR2 reads YSYEKL. The CDR3 nucleotides read TGCGCCAGCAGCCAAGGCCCCGCGCGGGAGGGACTCAACAAGGAGACCCAGTACTTC. Protein sequence: CASSQGPAREGLNKETQYF.